One and the same sample provided the 25 T cell receptor beta chains below, sequenced in a study of blood T cell repertoires in COVID-19. Sequenced by immunoSEQ multiplex PCR; TCRdb stores in-frame clones only, minus some. The repertoire includes about 120,000 clones, over 70% of them detected once, and about 4% sits in the top ten. What was sequenced was peripheral blood. Receptors were obtained from a woman aged 45 to 65 with acute or convalescent COVID-19.

This clone was detected a few times. J is TRBJ2-7 and V is TRBV9, with TRBD1 identical over 7 bases. The V segment lost 0 bases and the J segment 0 bases; nucleotides outside the gene matches: 6. There are 16 residues in the CDR3. CDR1 and CDR2 (germline): SGDLS, YYNGEE. The CDR3 sequence: CASSVDPGQSSYEQYF. The CDR3 nucleotides are TGTGCCAGCAGCGTAGACCCGGGACAGAGCTCCTACGAGCAGTACTTC. The full variable domain, rest sourced from reference TRBV9 and TRBJ2-7, is DSGVTQTPKHLITATGQRVTLRCSPRSGDLSVYWYQQSLDQGLQFLIQYYNGEERAKGNILERFSAQQFPDLHSELNLSSLELGDSALYFCASSVDPGQSSYEQYFGPGTRLTVT.

The chain has TRBV12-3 or TRBV12-4 and TRBJ1-4; possible D gene TRBD1, 6 bases. The CDR3 has 13 amino acids. The V end lost 1 base, the J end lost 8 bases, and 8 bases lay between the germline ends. The CDR3 loop reads CASSLGGPEKLFF. In nucleotides, the CDR3 is TGTGCCAGCAGTTTAGGGGGGCCAGAAAAACTGTTTTTT.

This sequence joins TRBV28 and TRBJ2-1; 10 bases are a match to TRBD2. The length of the CDR3 is 15 residues. J lost 7 bases, V lost 8 bases, and 11 bases had no gene match. Germline CDR1 and CDR2: MDHEN and SYDVKM. The CDR3 is CASSAGGLASNEQFF. CDR3 DNA: TGTGCCAGCTCGGCAGGGGGACTAGCGTCGAATGAGCAGTTCTTC.

The count of this clone is one. This chain uses TRBV19 with TRBJ1-2; a possible D gene is TRBD1 (6 bases). Germline-derived CDR1 and CDR2 are LNHDA and SQIVND (reference sequence). Trimming shortened V by 7 bases and J by 0 bases, and 15 bases separated the two germline ends. The CDR3 spans 15 residues. CDR3 sequence: CASKLRDTPNYGYTF. The CDR3 DNA reads TGTGCCAGTAAACTCCGGGACACACCTAACTATGGCTACACCTTC.

This clone was counted a single time. This chain uses TRBV9 with TRBJ2-1; 9 bases line up with TRBD2. V shed 4 bases, J shed 4 bases, and the junction held 6 bases outside the gene matches. CDR3 size: 15 residues. Per the germline V gene, CDR1 is SGDLS and CDR2 is YYNGEE. CDR3 amino acids: CASSLSGRSYNEQFF. As DNA, the CDR3 is TGTGCCAGCAGCTTGAGCGGGAGGTCTTACAATGAGCAGTTCTTC. The whole variable domain, filled in from reference TRBV9 and TRBJ2-1, reads DSGVTQTPKHLITATGQRVTLRCSPRSGDLSVYWYQQSLDQGLQFLIQYYNGEERAKGNILERFSAQQFPDLHSELNLSSLELGDSALYFCASSLSGRSYNEQFFGPGTRLTVL.

This clone has only one observation. The chain links TRBV7-9 to TRBJ1-2; 7 positions agree with TRBD1. The J segment lost 8 bases and the V segment lost 1 base, leaving 7 bases of the junction unmatched. Germline CDR1 reads SEHNR; CDR2 reads FQNEAQ (reference sequence). The CDR3 consists of 14 residues. The CDR3 DNA follows: TGTGCCAGCAGCTTAGATCTAGGGGGCTTGGGCTACACCTTC. The encoded protein is CASSLDLGGLGYTF.

This clone has more than one count but fewer than ten. The chain has TRBV2 and TRBJ1-4; TRBD1 is a possible D gene (6 bases). This CDR3 region has 14 residues. Germline V CDR1 and CDR2: SNHLY, FYNNEI. V was cut by 2 bases and J by 7 bases, with 11 bases left in between. In DNA form, the CDR3 reads TGTGCCAGCAGTGAACAGGGGCGCGGTGAAAAACTGTTTTTT. It translates to CASSEQGRGEKLFF.

The rearrangement joins TRBV24-1 to TRBJ1-2; tentative D call: TRBD1 (5 bases). Deletions cut 0 bases from V and 8 bases from J, with 9 bases between. CDR3 length: 13 residues. Germline V CDR1 and CDR2: KGHDR, SFDVKD. The CDR3 here is CATSDLGGRGYTF. In DNA, the CDR3 is TGTGCCACCAGTGATTTGGGGGGGAGAGGCTACACCTTC.

The chain has TRBV15 and TRBJ2-7, with D perhaps TRBD1 (5 bases). Deletions cut 0 bases from V and 9 bases from J, with 9 bases between. Looked up from germline, CDR1 is LNHNV and CDR2 is YYDKDF (reference sequence). This CDR3 contains 12 residues. DNA of the CDR3: TGTGCCACCAGCAGAGATAGAACAGGGCAGTACTTC. It translates to CATSRDRTGQYF.

The rearrangement joins TRBV6-5 to TRBJ1-1, with a weak D call TRBD1 (5 bases). Germline V gene data show CDR1 as MNHEY and CDR2 as SVGAGI. The V and J ends lost 8 bases and 7 bases respectively, with 17 bases between them. The CDR3 covers 13 residues. The CDR3 DNA follows: TGTGCCAGCGGCCTTATGAAGGGGTTTGAAGCTTTCTTT. This codes for CASGLMKGFEAFF.

This clone was observed a handful of times. This chain connects TRBV24-1 to TRBJ2-1, with 11 bases that match TRBD1. CDR1 and CDR2 (germline): KGHDR, SFDVKD. V was clipped by 6 bases and J by 8 bases; unmatched bases: 14. The CDR3 length is 17 residues. Here the CDR3 reads CATSKTVGTGGVDEQFF. CDR3 DNA sequence: TGTGCCACCAGTAAAACCGTGGGGACAGGGGGAGTGGATGAGCAGTTCTTC.

The chain recombines TRBV19 with TRBJ1-2; D is possibly TRBD1 (6 bases). The length of the CDR3 is 13 residues. Germline V gives CDR1 LNHDA, CDR2 SQIVND (reference sequence). Trimming took off 4 bases at V and 6 bases at J, with 12 bases between the two ends. This CDR3 reads CASSKNRANGYTF. CDR3 sequence (DNA): TGTGCCAGTAGTAAAAACAGGGCGAATGGCTACACCTTC.

V and J are TRBV5-1 and TRBJ1-4, with 7 bases that match TRBD1. Germline-derived CDR1 and CDR2 are SGHRS and YFSETQ. The CDR3 extends over 16 amino acids. V shed 4 bases, J shed 6 bases, and the junction held 12 bases outside the gene matches. The CDR3 protein is CASSHGTAERDEKLFF. Here the CDR3 DNA reads TGCGCCAGCAGCCACGGGACAGCGGAACGGGATGAAAAACTGTTTTTT.

The rearrangement uses TRBV24-1 and TRBJ2-1, with 7 bases matching TRBD2. CDR3 length: 15 residues. V lost 0 bases, J lost 9 bases, and 7 bases stayed unmatched. Germline V gene data show CDR1 as KGHDR and CDR2 as SFDVKD. The CDR3 is CATSDLGGGPGEQFF. CDR3 coding DNA: TGTGCCACCAGTGATTTGGGGGGAGGGCCCGGTGAGCAGTTCTTC.

This clone was counted a few times. The chain uses TRBV19 and TRBJ1-1; D might be TRBD1 (6 bases). V lost 7 bases and J lost 1, with 19 bases in between. Germline V gene sequence: CDR1 LNHDA, CDR2 SQIVND (reference sequence). The CDR3 is made up of 16 amino acids. The CDR3 protein is CASTPQTGRKNTEAFF. DNA of the CDR3: TGTGCCAGTACCCCCCAGACAGGCAGGAAGAACACTGAAGCTTTCTTT.

Points on this clone: The junction and the germline gene differ at one end; a read error may be behind it. The chain joins TRBV4-1 to TRBJ2-1, with 12 nucleotides matching TRBD2. This CDR3 region has 16 residues. CDR1 and CDR2 from the germline V gene are MGHRA and YSYEKL. The CDR3 DNA follows: TGCGCCAGCAGCCAAGACCTAGCGGGAGGGTTAAATGAACAGTTCTTC. Translated, it gives CASSQDLAGGLNEQFF.

This clone has a handful of counts. The rearrangement links TRBV19 to TRBJ1-5; D uncertain. V was trimmed by 0 bases and J by 1 base, leaving 13 bases between them. The germline gives CDR1 LNHDA, CDR2 SQIVND (reference sequence). This CDR3 comprises 17 residues. As DNA, the CDR3 is TGTGCCAGTAGTATAGACCTCATCCCCGGGAGCAATCAGCCCCAGCATTTT. This sequence encodes CASSIDLIPGSNQPQHF.

The chain carries TRBV10-1 and TRBJ1-3, with TRBD1 identical over 7 bases. V shed 2 bases and J 3 bases; nucleotides not matched to a gene: 1. This CDR3 spans 14 amino acids. Germline assignment: CDR1 WNHNN and CDR2 SYGVQD (reference sequence). CDR3 nucleotide sequence: TGCGCCAGCAGTGAGGGGACAGTTGGAAACACCATATATTTT. It yields the protein CASSEGTVGNTIYF.

The chain uses TRBV7-3 and TRBJ2-7; 7 positions agree with TRBD2. Germline V gene data show CDR1 as SGHTA and CDR2 as FQGTGA. The trim removed 2 bases at V and 2 bases at J, leaving 6 bases unmatched. There are 15 residues in the CDR3. The chain's CDR3 is CASSLVAGDTYEQYF. The CDR3 nucleotides read TGTGCCAGCAGCTTAGTAGCGGGTGATACCTACGAGCAGTACTTC. Full variable domain (rest looked up from reference TRBV7-3 and TRBJ2-7): GAGVSQTPSNKVTEKGKYVELRCDPISGHTALYWYRQSLGQGPEFLIYFQGTGAADDSGLPNDRFFAVRPEGSVSTLKIQRTERGDSAVYLCASSLVAGDTYEQYFGPGTRLTVT.

The V and J genes are TRBV28 and TRBJ2-7; 10 nucleotides line up with TRBD2. The germline CDR1 and CDR2 sequences are MDHEN and SYDVKM. V was clipped by 5 bases and J by 6 bases; unmatched bases: 10. The CDR3 length is 15 residues. The DNA of the CDR3 is TGTGCCAGCAGTCTCCGGGCTAGCGGGGGCCCCGAGCAGTACTTC. Its translation is CASSLRASGGPEQYF.

The V call is TRBV5-1, the J call TRBJ1-1, with TRBD1 matching over 9 bases. CDR1 and CDR2 (germline): SGHRS, YFSETQ. The CDR3 length is 14 residues. Germline trimming cut 4 bases from V and 1 base from J; bases unmatched to any gene: 2. The CDR3, as DNA: TGCGCCAGCAGCCAGGACAGGGGGAACACTGAAGCTTTCTTT. Protein: CASSQDRGNTEAFF.

This chain connects TRBV7-8 to TRBJ2-2; TRBD2 is a possible D gene (6 bases). This CDR3 is 16 amino acids long. The germline gives CDR1 SGHVS, CDR2 FQNEAQ. V was cut by 1 base and J by 0 bases, with 9 bases left in between. Here the CDR3 reads CASSLERLANTGELFF. The CDR3 DNA follows: TGTGCCAGCAGCTTAGAGCGACTAGCGAACACCGGGGAGCTGTTTTTT.

The table lists this clone with a count of one. J is TRBJ1-2 and V is TRBV10-3; weak D call: TRBD1 (6 bases). Trimming pared 9 bases from V and 3 bases from J, leaving 14 bases between. CDR1 and CDR2 (germline): ENHRY, SYGVKD. There are 13 residues in the CDR3. In DNA form, the CDR3 reads TGTGCCATTTCACAGGGATTGGACTATGGCTACACCTTC. Encoded protein: CAISQGLDYGYTF.

This chain links TRBV4-1 with TRBJ2-3; TRBD2 matches at 9 bases. The CDR3 sequence is 12 residues long. J lost 4 bases, V lost 9 bases, and 2 bases had no gene match. Germline V CDR1 and CDR2: MGHRA, YSYEKL. CDR3 nucleotide sequence: TGCGCCAGTAGCGGGAGTTCAGATACGCAGTATTTT. This translates into CASSGSSDTQYF.

The V gene is TRBV19, the J gene TRBJ2-2; D is perhaps TRBD2 (6 bases). The V gene's germline CDR1 is LNHDA and CDR2 SQIVND (reference sequence). CDR3 length equals 17 residues. V gave up 6 bases and J gave up 1 base, with 18 bases separating them. CDR3 protein: CASRGTATGGNTGELFF. The DNA of the CDR3 is TGTGCCAGTAGAGGGACCGCGACCGGGGGGAACACCGGGGAGCTGTTTTTT.